This T cell receptor beta chain was profiled in a study of CD4 T cells in relation to SARS-CoV-2 and coronaviruses. Findings and caveats of the study: This crossreactivity analysis covered spike protein alone, no other viral proteins. Approximately 65% of donors had memory CD4+ clonotypes crossrecognizing SARS-CoV-2 and common cold coronavirus spike. Monoreactive clones expanded significantly more to SARS-CoV-2 than crossreactive clones did.

Sequencing was performed with immunoSEQ multiplex PCR; in TCRdb, only in-frame clones are kept and a portion is missing. The profile shows about 20,000 clones, roughly 70% of them singletons. CDR1 is ENHRY, CDR2 SYGVKD, per germline. Trimming stripped 3 bases from V and 13 bases from J, with 16 bases between. This CDR3 is 13 amino acids long. Before the COVID-19 pandemic, during about 2010-2019, CD4+ T cells were taken from unexposed donors. After 10 to 11 days of culture, CD4+ T cells were isolated. Cells permitting, SARS-CoV-2 S/N and four cold-coronavirus spikes were tested on unexposed-donor CD4+ T cells. Turning to this clone: Its antigen is unidentified.

Sequences were obtained from CD4+ T cells from PBMCs, cultured in vitro. The sequence derives from a human donor in good health. The chain uses TRBV10-3 and TRBJ1-5, with D perhaps matching TRBD1 (6 bases). CDR3 nucleotide sequence: TGTGCCATCAGTGATCAGACTCAGGGGAGGCAGCATTTT. Amino acid sequence: CAISDQTQGRQHF.